The rows below give T cell receptor beta chains drawn from one sample of a study of human T cells and chemical hapten exposure. TCRdb reanalysed the RACE reads using MiXCR and keeps one entry per CDR3 protein. The repertoire holds just under 65,000 distinct CDR3 sequences, with 11% as singletons. Sample: whole blood, taken in connection with sensitization to the hapten diphenylcyclopropenone (DPC). The receptors were gathered from a woman under 40 with alopecia areata. Some clones in this sample may be carry-over from other donors' samples. CDR3s include the opening cysteine and the closing phenylalanine or tryptophan. The D gene is left open where the match is weak. For some rows the clone size is stated as once, few or many, or as a class when expanded; others skip it.

size	J	D	V	CDR3	DNA
few	TRBJ2-2	.	TRBV10-2	CASSDGIELFF	TGCGCCAGCAGTGACGGGATAGAGCTGTTTTTT
.	TRBJ2-3	.	TRBV12-3/TRBV12-4	CASSFSPDTQYF	TGTGCCAGCAGTTTTTCCCCAGATACGCAGTATTTT
few	TRBJ2-1	.	TRBV28	CASSSLSGYNEQFF	TGTGCCAGCAGTTCCTTGAGCGGGTACAATGAGCAGTTCTTC
few	TRBJ2-3	TRBD2	TRBV29-1	CSVLLIAGGLEDTQYF	TGCAGCGTTTTATTGATAGCGGGGGGGCTAGAAGATACGCAGTATTTT
many	TRBJ2-7	TRBD2	TRBV6-6	CASSYSNGLGGEQYF	TGTGCCAGCAGTTACTCGAACGGGCTGGGGGGGGAGCAGTACTTC
.	TRBJ2-7	.	TRBV27	CASSLSPLGGYEQYF	TGTGCCAGCAGTTTAAGTCCGCTAGGAGGCTACGAGCAGTACTTC
many	TRBJ1-5	TRBD1	TRBV28	CASRGGTVYQPQHF	TGTGCCAGCAGGGGCGGGACAGTTTATCAGCCCCAGCATTTT
.	TRBJ1-1	.	TRBV6-6	CASSYSRGGNTEAFF	TGTGCCAGCAGTTACTCGCGGGGGGGGAACACTGAAGCTTTCTTT
.	TRBJ1-1	.	TRBV11-3	CASTSTPSEAFF	TGTGCCAGCACCTCCACACCGTCGGAAGCTTTCTTT
.	TRBJ1-5	.	TRBV6-6	CASSYLGGEGHQPQHF	TGTGCCAGCAGTTACTTGGGGGGGGAGGGCCATCAGCCCCAGCATTTT
many	TRBJ2-2	.	TRBV12-5	CASGSGQGNTGELFF	TGTGCTAGTGGTTCTGGGCAGGGGAACACCGGGGAGCTGTTTTTT
.	TRBJ1-2	TRBD1	TRBV13	CASSPREGAYGYTF	TGTGCCAGCAGCCCCCGAGAGGGGGCCTATGGCTACACCTTC
.	TRBJ2-3	TRBD2	TRBV27	CASTPAGVTDTQYF	TGTGCCAGCACCCCCGCGGGGGTAACAGATACGCAGTATTTT
.	TRBJ2-5	.	TRBV14	CASSQDIGFETQYF	TGTGCCAGCAGCCAAGATATTGGGTTCGAGACCCAGTACTTC
few	TRBJ1-5	TRBD1	TRBV12-3/TRBV12-4	CASSWATGGQPQHF	TGTGCCAGCAGTTGGGCTACAGGGGGTCAGCCCCAGCATTTT
many	TRBJ1-1	.	TRBV6-5	CASSYSRKGTEAFF	TGTGCCAGCAGTTACTCGAGGAAGGGCACTGAAGCTTTCTTT
many	TRBJ1-1	.	TRBV10-2	CASRGRSDRNTEAFF	TGCGCCTCTAGGGGCAGGAGTGATAGGAACACTGAAGCTTTCTTT
.	TRBJ2-3	.	TRBV14	CASSQVGGFTDTQYF	TGTGCCAGCAGCCAAGTCGGGGGATTCACAGATACGCAGTATTTT
few	TRBJ1-1	.	TRBV18	CASSGQNTEAFF	TGTGCCAGCTCGGGACAGAACACTGAAGCTTTCTTT
.	TRBJ1-5	.	TRBV12-3/TRBV12-4	CASTGTGQPQHF	TGTGCCAGCACCGGGACTGGGCAGCCCCAGCATTTT
many	TRBJ2-1	TRBD1	TRBV6-6	CASSGTGGLYNEQFF	TGTGCCAGCAGCGGGACAGGGGGCCTTTACAATGAGCAGTTCTTC
.	TRBJ2-7	TRBD1	TRBV18	CASSPKDRASYEQYF	TGTGCCAGCTCACCTAAGGACAGGGCCTCCTACGAGCAGTACTTC
few	TRBJ2-3	.	TRBV3-2	CASSHRLAEPTDTQYF	TGTGCCAGCAGCCATAGACTAGCGGAACCCACAGATACGCAGTATTTT
.	TRBJ2-5	.	TRBV5-4	CASSLKGGETQYF	TGTGCCAGCAGCTTGAAGGGCGGGGAGACCCAGTACTTC
.	TRBJ1-5	.	TRBV19	CASSSPPGFNQPQHF	TGTGCCAGTAGTTCCCCGCCAGGCTTCAATCAGCCCCAGCATTTT
many	TRBJ1-2	.	TRBV5-1	CASSTTEHYGYTF	TGCGCCAGCAGCACCACAGAGCACTATGGCTACACCTTC
.	TRBJ2-1	.	TRBV4-2	CASSPLRAWDYNEQFF	TGTGCCAGCAGCCCTTTGAGGGCCTGGGACTACAATGAGCAGTTCTTC
many	TRBJ2-7	TRBD2	TRBV20-1	CSATARESAHEQYF	TGCAGTGCTACAGCGCGGGAGTCGGCCCACGAGCAGTACTTC
many	TRBJ1-1	.	TRBV5-5	CASSLSAGNTEAFF	TGTGCCAGCAGCTTGTCTGCAGGGAACACTGAAGCTTTCTTT
few	TRBJ2-2	TRBD2	TRBV4-3	CASSPGTSGGTGYLNTGELFF	TGCGCCAGCAGCCCCGGGACTAGCGGGGGGACTGGTTACCTGAACACCGGGGAGCTGTTTTTT
few	TRBJ2-3	TRBD1	TRBV29-1	CSVRQGASTDTQYF	TGCAGCGTGCGACAGGGGGCGAGCACAGATACGCAGTATTTT
.	TRBJ2-1	TRBD2	TRBV7-2	CASKRGGSYNEQFF	TGTGCCAGCAAGCGGGGGGGATCCTACAATGAGCAGTTCTTC
few	TRBJ2-1	.	TRBV4-1	CASSQFEHVDEQFF	TGCGCCAGCAGCCAATTCGAGCATGTGGATGAGCAGTTCTTC
.	TRBJ1-4	.	TRBV6-5	CASTSMGARPRELFF	TGTGCCAGCACTTCTATGGGGGCGCGGCCGCGGGAACTGTTTTTT
few	TRBJ2-1	TRBD2	TRBV19	CASSMGGGRVHNEQFF	TGTGCCAGTAGTATGGGTGGCGGGAGAGTCCACAATGAGCAGTTCTTC
many	TRBJ2-1	.	TRBV9	CASSAEGLGHNEQFF	TGTGCCAGCAGCGCCGAGGGTTTGGGGCACAATGAGCAGTTCTTC
many	TRBJ1-2	.	TRBV29-1	CSALREMGYTF	TGCAGCGCCTTAAGGGAAATGGGCTACACCTTC
many	TRBJ2-4	TRBD2	TRBV6-2/TRBV6-3	CASKPWGGMLAKNIQYF	TGTGCCAGCAAACCCTGGGGGGGGATGTTAGCCAAAAACATTCAGTACTTC
.	TRBJ1-5	.	TRBV18	CASSKDSSNQPQHF	TGTGCCAGCTCAAAGGACAGCTCCAATCAGCCCCAGCATTTT
many	TRBJ2-7	TRBD1	TRBV5-8	CASNPGQSSYEQYF	TGTGCCAGCAATCCGGGACAGTCCTCCTACGAGCAGTACTTC
few	TRBJ2-4	.	TRBV23-1	CASSRPESAKNIQYF	TGCGCCAGCTCGCGACCAGAATCGGCCAAAAACATTCAGTACTTC
few	TRBJ2-1	TRBD2	TRBV7-2	CASSPRSGGDNEQFF	TGTGCCAGCAGCCCCAGGAGCGGGGGGGACAATGAGCAGTTCTTC
few	TRBJ1-4	.	TRBV6-6	CASSPRGARANEKLFF	TGTGCCAGCAGCCCCCGGGGGGCGCGGGCTAATGAAAAACTGTTTTTT
.	TRBJ1-5	.	TRBV23-1	CASSQGSTDSNQPQHF	TGCGCCAGCAGTCAAGGGTCAACGGATAGCAATCAGCCCCAGCATTTT
few	TRBJ2-2	.	TRBV24-1	CATSVRDSENTGELFF	TGTGCCACCAGTGTGCGCGACAGCGAGAACACCGGGGAGCTGTTTTTT
.	TRBJ2-3	.	TRBV2	CASSEAGGGPDTQYF	TGTGCCAGCAGTGAAGCGGGAGGGGGGCCAGATACGCAGTATTTT
.	TRBJ1-1	.	TRBV12-3/TRBV12-4	CASSFGDRTKAFF	TGTGCCAGCAGTTTCGGCGACCGCACGAAAGCTTTCTTT
.	TRBJ2-1	.	TRBV20-1	CSAPTGRSSYNEQFF	TGCAGTGCGCCCACAGGGCGAAGCTCCTACAATGAGCAGTTCTTC
.	TRBJ2-7	.	TRBV4-3	CASSQDFHREVYEQYF	TGCGCCAGCAGCCAAGATTTTCACAGGGAAGTCTACGAGCAGTACTTC
.	TRBJ2-3	.	TRBV5-5	CASSLVGASTDTQYF	TGTGCCAGCAGCTTGGTTGGAGCTAGCACAGATACGCAGTATTTT